The 19 T cell receptor beta chains reported below all come from one sample, sequenced in a study of long-term antiretroviral therapy in people with HIV. The run of the v3.0 immunoSEQ assay was at survey level. Assay used: immunoSEQ multiplex PCR; TCRdb lists only in-frame clones, some missing. The profile shows 10,000 to 15,000 clones, around three quarters of them singletons. This specimen was unsorted PBMCs, taken 0.8 years before starting antiretroviral therapy. Receptors originate from a woman between 40 and 55 years old with HIV.

The chain employs TRBV10-3 and TRBJ1-2; perhaps TRBD1 as D (5 bases). CDR3 size: 16 residues. Germline V gene data show CDR1 as ENHRY and CDR2 as SYGVKD. The V end lost 2 bases, the J end lost 5 bases, and 18 bases lay between the germline ends. The CDR3: CAISEVPTGTFYGYTF. The CDR3 bases are TGTGCCATCAGTGAGGTTCCAACAGGAACTTTTTATGGCTACACCTTC.

The V call is TRBV5-4, the J call TRBJ2-5; TRBD2 matches 8 bases. The CDR3 is 14 amino acids. The germline gives CDR1 SGHNT, CDR2 YYREEE (reference sequence). V dropped 0 bases and J dropped 3; count of bases not matched to a gene: 1. The CDR3 bases are TGTGCCAGCAGCTTGGCCGGGGGGGAAGAGACCCAGTACTTC. It translates to CASSLAGGEETQYF.

J is TRBJ2-2 and V is TRBV27; 10 nucleotides agree with TRBD1. V was pared by 7 bases and J by 8 bases, with 13 bases of the junction left unmatched. The germline V gene has CDR1 MNHEY and CDR2 SMNVEV (reference sequence). The CDR3 is made up of 16 amino acids. The CDR3 nucleotides are TGTGCCAGCAAGGCCGGGACAGGGGCCCCGGGAGGGGAGCTGTTTTTT. This encodes CASKAGTGAPGGELFF.

The genes are TRBV6-5 and TRBJ1-1; D is unresolved. The CDR3 runs 16 residues. V was trimmed by 2 bases and J by 3 bases, leaving 16 bases between them. Germline CDR1 and CDR2: MNHEY and SVGAGI. DNA of the CDR3: TGTGCCAGCAGTTACCAGGCGGGCCTGATCCACACTGAAGCTTTCTTT. Protein product: CASSYQAGLIHTEAFF.

CDR3: CASSVGNPGSYNEQFF. The CDR3 DNA sequence: TGTGCCAGCAGCGTAGGAAACCCAGGCTCCTACAATGAGCAGTTCTTC. V usage is TRBV9 and J usage is TRBJ2-1; no clear D gene. V lost 0 bases and J 0 bases, leaving 10 bases between the germline ends. The CDR3 loop spans 16 amino acids. Germline CDR1 reads SGDLS; CDR2 reads YYNGEE.

This clone was counted a single time. The chain has TRBV5-1 and TRBJ2-7; TRBD2 agrees at 7 bases. Germline V gene data show CDR1 as SGHRS and CDR2 as YFSETQ. CDR3 length: 14 residues. With 1 base clipped from V and 2 bases from J, the junction kept 3 bases outside the gene matches. CDR3 region: CASSLYRGAYEQYF. CDR3 sequence (DNA): TGCGCCAGCAGCTTGTATCGGGGGGCCTACGAGCAGTACTTC.

The rearrangement uses TRBV5-1 and TRBJ2-1; possibly TRBD1 for D (5 bases). This CDR3 is built from 13 residues. Trimming removed 6 bases at V and 9 bases at J, with 16 bases between. Germline V gene sequence: CDR1 SGHRS, CDR2 YFSETQ. In nucleotides, the CDR3 is TGCGCCAGCATTGAGACCAGTCAGGGTGAGCAGTTCTTC. As protein: CASIETSQGEQFF.

This chain joins TRBV4-3 and TRBJ1-1; D gene ambiguous. The CDR3 sequence is 15 residues long. Germline-derived CDR1 and CDR2 are LGHNA and YSLEER. Trimming removed 0 bases at V and 0 bases at J, with 8 bases between. CDR3 loop: CASSQDPIVNTEAFF. CDR3 in DNA: TGCGCCAGCAGCCAAGATCCTATAGTGAACACTGAAGCTTTCTTT.

The chain uses TRBV27 and TRBJ1-2; tentatively, D is TRBD1 (5 bases). V was pared by 3 bases and J by 6 bases, with 11 bases between. Per germline, CDR1 MNHEY and CDR2 SMNVEV (reference sequence). The CDR3 extends over 13 amino acids. In DNA form, the CDR3 reads TGTGCCAGCAGTTTCGGGGGAATGGATGGCTACACCTTC. Translated, it gives CASSFGGMDGYTF.

V gene TRBV7-9 combines with J gene TRBJ2-3; D is ambiguous. CDR3 length: 12 residues. Between the trimmed V and J ends, which lost 2 bases and 5 bases, there was a span of 5 bases. Germline loops: CDR1 SEHNR, CDR2 FQNEAQ (reference sequence). In nucleotides, the CDR3 is TGTGCCAGCAGCTTATCGATAGATACGCAGTATTTT. Residues: CASSLSIDTQYF.

The chain couples TRBV20-1 to TRBJ2-7; D unresolved. V was cut by 6 bases and J by 6 bases, with 12 bases left in between. Germline CDR1 and CDR2: DFQATT and SNEGSKA (reference sequence). The CDR3 is 11 amino acids. The CDR3 here is CSATWRGEQYF. For the CDR3, the DNA is TGCAGTGCAACGTGGCGCGGCGAGCAGTACTTC.

This rearrangement joins TRBV18 to TRBJ2-1; 11 bases are a match to TRBD1. CDR3 length: 17 amino acids. V lost 5 bases to trimming and J lost 2 bases; unmatched junction nucleotides: 8. Germline V gives CDR1 KGHSH, CDR2 LQKENI. The CDR3 sequence is CASSSNRDRGAYNEQFF. The CDR3 nucleotides are TGTGCCAGCTCATCAAACCGGGACAGGGGGGCCTACAATGAGCAGTTCTTC.

This clone was observed a few times. This chain connects TRBV27 to TRBJ2-7; TRBD1 might be the D (5 bases). CDR3 length: 13 amino acids. The germline V gene encodes CDR1 MNHEY and CDR2 SMNVEV (reference sequence). Trimming removed 2 bases at V and 5 bases at J, with 10 bases between. In DNA, the CDR3 is TGTGCCAGCAGTTTACAGGGCTACCACGAGCAGTACTTC. This encodes CASSLQGYHEQYF.

V is TRBV7-9 and J is TRBJ2-1; D is undetermined. This CDR3 is 16 amino acids long. Trimming cost V 1 base and J 2 bases, with 12 bases left between them. The V gene's germline CDR1 is SEHNR and CDR2 FQNEAQ (reference sequence). Here the CDR3 DNA reads TGTGCCAGCAGCTTAGAGGTGCCAAATCCCTACAATGAGCAGTTCTTC. Its translation: CASSLEVPNPYNEQFF. The complete variable domain, with remaining parts taken from reference TRBV7-9 and TRBJ2-1, reads DTGVSQNPRHKITKRGQNVTFRCDPISEHNRLYWYRQTLGQGPEFLTYFQNEAQLEKSRLLSDRFSAERPKGSFSTLEIQRTEQGDSAMYLCASSLEVPNPYNEQFFGPGTRLTVL.

About this clone itself: Because it lacks the conserved phenylalanine or tryptophan at the end, this CDR3 is likely a read error. The DNA is omitted, as the CDR3 cannot be located on it reliably, and the CDR3 follows TCRdb's listing. The rearrangement joins TRBV18 to TRBJ2-7; the D segment call TRBD1 is taken from the table without a DNA check. Termini included, the CDR3 measures 13 amino acids. From germline, CDR1 is KGHSH and CDR2 LQKENI. CDR3 sequence: CASSPFTKDRIFL.

The gene calls are TRBV27 and TRBJ2-7, with TRBD2 matching over 12 bases. V dropped 6 bases and J dropped 3; count of bases not matched to a gene: 6. This CDR3 has 15 amino acids. From germline, CDR1 is MNHEY and CDR2 SMNVEV (reference sequence). The CDR3 sequence is CASRTSGRSLYEQYF. CDR3 nucleotides: TGTGCCAGCAGGACTAGCGGGAGAAGCCTCTACGAGCAGTACTTC.

The chain recombines TRBV6-6 with TRBJ2-1; no clear D. V was cut by 7 bases and J by 8 bases, with 18 bases left in between. This CDR3 comprises 14 residues. Germline V gene sequence: CDR1 MNHNY, CDR2 SVGAGI (reference sequence). The CDR3 nucleotides are TGTGCCAGCAATTTGTTTCGAAGTGGGGATGAGCAGTTCTTC. It translates to CASNLFRSGDEQFF.

V gene TRBV5-1 combines with J gene TRBJ1-1, with a possible D match to TRBD1 (6 bases). Trimming pared 2 bases from V and 6 bases from J, leaving 23 bases between. Germline assignment: CDR1 SGHRS and CDR2 YFSETQ. The CDR3 covers 17 residues. In nucleotides, the CDR3 is TGCGCCAGCAGCTTAAGAAGCCCGAAGCAGGGGTTGGCTGAAGCTTTCTTT. Its translation: CASSLRSPKQGLAEAFF. The full variable domain, with the rest looked up from reference TRBV5-1 and TRBJ1-1, is KAGVTQTPRYLIKTRGQQVTLSCSPISGHRSVSWYQQTPGQGLQFLFEYFSETQRNKGNFPGRFSGRQFSNSRSEMNVSTLELGDSALYLCASSLRSPKQGLAEAFFGQGTRLTVV.

This chain links TRBV18 with TRBJ2-1; no clear D gene. Trimming stripped 0 bases from V and 5 bases from J, with 11 bases between. This CDR3 spans 15 amino acids. The germline V gene encodes CDR1 KGHSH and CDR2 LQKENI. Written as DNA, the CDR3 is TGTGCCAGCTCACCACCGGCGGAGTCGAACAATGAGCAGTTCTTC. Protein sequence: CASSPPAESNNEQFF.